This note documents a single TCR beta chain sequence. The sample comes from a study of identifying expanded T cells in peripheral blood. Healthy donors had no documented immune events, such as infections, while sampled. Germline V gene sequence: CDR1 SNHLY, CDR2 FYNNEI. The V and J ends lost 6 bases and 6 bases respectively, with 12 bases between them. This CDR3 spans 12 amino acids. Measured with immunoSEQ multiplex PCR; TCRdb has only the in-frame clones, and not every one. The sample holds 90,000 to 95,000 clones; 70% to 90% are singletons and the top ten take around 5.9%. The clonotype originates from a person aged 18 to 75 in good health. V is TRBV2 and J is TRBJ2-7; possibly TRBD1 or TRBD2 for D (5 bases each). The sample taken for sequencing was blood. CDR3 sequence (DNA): TGTGCCAGCAGCACGGGACCGGGCGAGCAGTACTTC. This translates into CASSTGPGEQYF. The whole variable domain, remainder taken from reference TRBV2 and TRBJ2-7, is EPEVTQTPSHQVTQMGQEVILRCVPISNHLYFYWYRQILGQKVEFLVSFYNNEISEKSEIFDDQFSVERPDGSNFTLKIRSTKLEDSAMYFCASSTGPGEQYFGPGTRLTVT.